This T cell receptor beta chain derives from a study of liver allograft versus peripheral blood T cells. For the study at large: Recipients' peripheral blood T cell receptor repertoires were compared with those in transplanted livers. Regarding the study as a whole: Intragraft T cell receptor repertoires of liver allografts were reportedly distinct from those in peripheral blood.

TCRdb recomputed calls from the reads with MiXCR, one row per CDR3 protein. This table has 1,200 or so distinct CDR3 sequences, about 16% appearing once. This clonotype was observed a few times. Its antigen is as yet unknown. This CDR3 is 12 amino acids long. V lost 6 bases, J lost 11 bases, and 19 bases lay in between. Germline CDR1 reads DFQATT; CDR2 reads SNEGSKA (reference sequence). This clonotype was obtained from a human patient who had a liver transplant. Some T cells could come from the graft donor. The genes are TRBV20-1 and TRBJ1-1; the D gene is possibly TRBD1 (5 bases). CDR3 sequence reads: CSAPSQGKVAFF. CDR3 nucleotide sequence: TGCAGTGCCCCCTCGCAGGGCAAAGTGGCTTTCTTT.